The present T cell receptor (beta chain) was sequenced within a study of neurological immune-mediated disorders. V lost 7 bases and J lost 0, with 13 bases in between. Germline loops: CDR1 SNHLY, CDR2 FYNNEI. This CDR3 contains 15 residues. This clonotype was seen at least ten times. Its antigen is not identified. General study findings and limits: None of the features examined (clinical or MRI) was associated with the multiple sclerosis repertoire cluster.

The cDNA came from 5'RACE with 10-nucleotide random UMIs. TCRdb reprocessed the 5' RACE reads via MiXCR and lists one record per CDR3 protein. The sample has more than 40,000 distinct CDR3 sequences, around 1.9% seen once. The TCR sequence derives from a woman between 35 and 50 years old with multiple sclerosis. The J gene is TRBJ2-1, the V gene TRBV2; possible D gene TRBD1, 6 bases. Source material: PBMCs. CDR3 sequence: CASNIDRSSYNEQFF. The CDR3 coding sequence is TGTGCCAGCAATATCGACAGGAGCTCCTACAATGAGCAGTTCTTC.